This T cell receptor (beta chain) was identified in a study of Ad26.COV2.S vaccination and SARS-CoV-2 variants. Study overall: Participant was drawn from the COV1001 Ad26.COV2.S trial arm. The study's findings and limits: With respect to non-spike TCR breadth, vaccine and placebo recipients were similar. Substantial response breadth was reportedly seen for spike-specific CD8+ and CD4+ T cells after vaccination. People who got the vaccine had more spike-specific TCR breadth than people who got placebo.

Using immunoSEQ multiplex PCR, the repertoire was profiled, and TCRdb retains in-frame clones only, with some absent. Of about 380,000 clones listed, about 83% are singletons. Concerning this clone itself: The antigen is not known.

Treatment: around 19 received Ad26.COV2.S at low or high dose, single or two shots; 5 received placebo; per-sample allocation not given. Material that was analyzed had been drawn on day 63 after the first vaccine or placebo injection. This sequence was found in a person between 18 and 60 years old who received the Ad26.COV2.S COVID-19 vaccine or a placebo. Sequences were derived from peripheral blood, sampled in a trial of Ad26.COV2.S vaccine versus placebo.

CDR3 sequence reads: CASSYGDMNRNTEAFF. CDR3 sequence (DNA): TGTGCCAGCAGTTACGGGGACATGAACCGGAACACTGAAGCTTTCTTT. V is TRBV6-5 and J is TRBJ1-1; D possibly corresponds to TRBD1 (6 bases). Trimming took 2 bases from V and 1 from J, leaving 14 bases between them. The germline V gene encodes CDR1 MNHEY and CDR2 SVGAGI. This CDR3 has 16 amino acids.